These T cell receptor beta chains were read from a single sample in a study of T cell changes during pregnancy in multiple sclerosis. Data came from immunoSEQ multiplex PCR; TCRdb stores just in-frame clones and leaves some out. The sample includes fewer than 75,000 clones, under 95% of them seen just once. The sample here was peripheral blood, taken after pregnancy. All receptors derive from a female donor in good health, enrolled as a control in a pregnancy study. The CDR3 runs from the conserved cysteine through the conserved F or W. A D gene is named only where the DNA matches it firmly.

TRBD1 | TRBJ2-3 | TRBV5-6 | CASSTSGQHVTDTQYF | TGTGCCAGCAGCACGTCGGGACAGCACGTAACAGATACGCAGTATTTT
. | TRBJ2-1 | TRBV13 | CASSLGTSTSSYNEQFF | TGTGCCAGCAGCTTGGGAACTAGCACGAGCTCCTACAATGAGCAGTTCTTC
. | TRBJ1-6 | TRBV30 | CAWSDSFVALHF | TGTGCCTGGAGTGACAGTTTCGTGGCCCTCCACTTT
. | TRBJ2-1 | TRBV7-8 | CASSILLQGAEQFF | TGTGCCAGCAGCATTCTCTTACAGGGAGCTGAGCAGTTCTTC
. | TRBJ2-7 | TRBV6-1 | CASSDQGSDEQYF | TGTGCCAGCAGTGATCAGGGGTCCGACGAGCAGTACTTC
TRBD2 | TRBJ2-1 | TRBV11-1 | CASESAGNEQFF | TGTGCCAGCGAGTCAGCGGGAAATGAGCAGTTCTTC
TRBD1 | TRBJ1-4 | TRBV2 | CAGHRGDFTNEKLFF | TGTGCCGGCCACAGGGGAGATTTCACTAATGAAAAACTGTTTTTT
TRBD1 | TRBJ2-7 | TRBV2 | CASSGDRGYYEQYF | TGTGCCAGCAGTGGGGACAGGGGGTACTACGAGCAGTACTTC
TRBD1 | TRBJ1-1 | TRBV6-6 | CASSRQGAGMEAFF | TGTGCCAGCAGTCGACAGGGGGCAGGGATGGAAGCTTTCTTT
. | TRBJ2-5 | TRBV19 | CASSIWSKETQYF | TGTGCCAGTAGTATTTGGAGCAAAGAGACCCAGTACTTC
TRBD1 | TRBJ2-1 | TRBV6-6 | CASARDRNGGEQFF | TGTGCCAGTGCTAGGGACAGGAATGGAGGTGAGCAGTTCTTC